Below are 18 T cell receptor beta chains sequenced from a single sample in a study of blood T cell repertoires in COVID-19. The data were produced by immunoSEQ multiplex PCR, yet TCRdb's version contains in-frame clones alone and is incomplete. This sample yields fewer than 250,000 clones, of which approximately 86% are seen a single time; approximately 0.66% belongs to the top ten. Sequencing input: peripheral blood. The source is a man aged 35 to 55 with acute or convalescent COVID-19.

The chain employs TRBV30 and TRBJ2-7, with 9 bases aligning to TRBD1. V lost 5 bases and J lost 3; bases outside the gene matches: 8. Germline CDR1 is GTSNPN and CDR2 is SVGIG (reference sequence). The CDR3 has 14 residues. The CDR3 spells CAWEPGQGFYEQYF. CDR3 coding DNA: TGTGCCTGGGAACCGGGACAGGGCTTCTACGAGCAGTACTTC.

V usage is TRBV12-3 or TRBV12-4 and J usage is TRBJ2-7; D remains ambiguous. V lost 1 base and J lost 0, with 4 bases in between. This CDR3 region has 13 residues. As DNA, the CDR3 is TGTGCCAGCAGTTTAGACAGCTCCTACGAGCAGTACTTC. This encodes CASSLDSSYEQYF.

The V and J genes are TRBV2 and TRBJ2-7; 14 bases match TRBD2. V was clipped by 5 bases and J by 6 bases; unmatched bases: 3. Germline V gene sequence: CDR1 SNHLY, CDR2 FYNNEI. This CDR3 region has 14 residues. The CDR3 protein is CASSLGTSGSEQYF. The DNA for the CDR3 is TGTGCCAGCAGTCTAGGGACTAGCGGGAGCGAGCAGTACTTC.

In its sample, this clone was seen a few times. The gene calls are TRBV5-1 and TRBJ2-7, with D perhaps TRBD1 (5 bases). The CDR3 length is 13 residues. V shed 0 bases and J shed 3 bases, with 7 bases lying between them. Germline loops: CDR1 SGHRS, CDR2 YFSETQ. The CDR3 region is CASSLGTFYEQYF. The CDR3 nucleotides are TGCGCCAGCAGCTTGGGGACATTCTACGAGCAGTACTTC. Full variable domain (rest looked up from reference TRBV5-1 and TRBJ2-7): KAGVTQTPRYLIKTRGQQVTLSCSPISGHRSVSWYQQTPGQGLQFLFEYFSETQRNKGNFPGRFSGRQFSNSRSEMNVSTLELGDSALYLCASSLGTFYEQYFGPGTRLTVT.

The V call is TRBV6-4, the J call TRBJ1-2, with D hard to call. The CDR3 sequence is 15 residues long. Deletions cut 0 bases from V and 4 bases from J, with 12 bases between. Germline values: CDR1 MRHNA, CDR2 SNTAGT. The CDR3 is CASSDSNEGGYGYTF. CDR3 nucleotides: TGTGCCAGCAGTGACTCGAACGAGGGCGGCTATGGCTACACCTTC.

The chain links TRBV24-1 to TRBJ1-4; TRBD1 matches 7 bases. Germline V gives CDR1 KGHDR, CDR2 SFDVKD. The CDR3 consists of 16 residues. Trimming removed 3 bases from V and 4 bases from J; junction bases left unmatched: 7. The CDR3 sequence: CATSDPNDRVNEKLFF. The CDR3 bases are TGTGCCACCAGTGATCCGAACGACAGGGTTAATGAAAAACTGTTTTTT.

Here the CDR3 reads CASSPREFKAFF. The CDR3 nucleotides read TGTGCCAGTAGCCCACGAGAGTTCAAAGCTTTCTTT. V is TRBV19 and J is TRBJ1-1; no clear D gene. CDR1 and CDR2 from the germline V gene are LNHDA and SQIVND (reference sequence). V lost 6 bases and J lost 9, with 14 bases in between. The CDR3 is 12 residues long.

The V and J genes are TRBV19 and TRBJ2-5; D may be TRBD1 (5 bases). The ends were cut back, 3 bases at V and 3 bases at J, with 14 bases in the middle. This CDR3 has 15 residues. Germline lookup yields CDR1 LNHDA and CDR2 SQIVND (reference sequence). This chain's CDR3 is CASSMNQGRKETQYF. Here the CDR3 DNA reads TGTGCCAGTAGTATGAATCAGGGTCGGAAAGAGACCCAGTACTTC. The whole variable domain, filled in from reference TRBV19 and TRBJ2-5, reads DGGITQSPKYLFRKEGQNVTLSCEQNLNHDAMYWYRQDPGQGLRLIYYSQIVNDFQKGDIAEGYSVSREKKESFPLTVTSAQKNPTAFYLCASSMNQGRKETQYFGPGTRLLVL.

The genes are TRBV29-1 and TRBJ1-2; D not certain. V was shortened by 3 bases and J by 4 bases, with 12 bases between the two germline ends. The CDR3 contains 13 residues. Germline values: CDR1 SQVTM, CDR2 ANQGSEA. The CDR3 protein is CSVDRLMGYGYTF. The CDR3 DNA is TGCAGCGTTGACAGGCTCATGGGCTATGGCTACACCTTC.

The genes are TRBV9 and TRBJ2-3; TRBD2 might be the D (5 bases). Germline V gives CDR1 SGDLS, CDR2 YYNGEE. Trimming stripped 2 bases from V and 3 bases from J, with 13 bases between. This CDR3 has 15 amino acids. The DNA for the CDR3 is TGTGCCAGCAGCGTGTGGACTGGGCAGACAGATACGCAGTATTTT. Encoded protein: CASSVWTGQTDTQYF.

In its sample, this clone was seen once. The CDR3 region has the DNA TGTGCCAGCTCACCACGGAGCTACGAGCAGTACTTC. Translation: CASSPRSYEQYF. This chain links TRBV18 with TRBJ2-7; D remains unclear. CDR1 is KGHSH and CDR2 is LQKENI in the germline V gene. The V and J ends lost 1 base and 3 bases respectively, with 4 bases between them. The CDR3 consists of 12 residues.

The genes are TRBV30 and TRBJ1-5; D is uncertain. Germline V gives CDR1 GTSNPN, CDR2 SVGIG (reference sequence). V was trimmed by 3 bases and J by 10 bases, leaving 10 bases between them. This CDR3 is built from 11 residues. This CDR3 reads CAWRSGGPQHF. In DNA, the CDR3 is TGTGCCTGGAGAAGCGGTGGACCCCAGCATTTT.

V and J are TRBV19 and TRBJ2-7, with TRBD1 matching over 8 bases. Trimming removed 3 bases from V and 5 bases from J; junction bases left unmatched: 6. The CDR3 runs 14 residues. Germline CDR1 reads LNHDA; CDR2 reads SQIVND (reference sequence). The CDR3 DNA sequence: TGTGCCAGTAGTATCTCGGACAGGGCCGACGAGCAGTACTTC. Its translation is CASSISDRADEQYF.

The V gene is TRBV7-9, the J gene TRBJ2-1, with D uncertain. V lost 3 bases and J 1 base, leaving 7 bases between the germline ends. Germline CDR1 is SEHNR and CDR2 is FQNEAQ (reference sequence). The CDR3 runs to 14 residues. CDR3 loop: CASSLSFSYNEQFF. DNA of the CDR3: TGTGCCAGCAGCTTGTCTTTTTCCTACAATGAGCAGTTCTTC.

This clone was seen only a few times. J is TRBJ2-4 and V is TRBV5-1; TRBD1 might be the D (6 bases). With 0 bases removed from V and 7 bases from J, the gap between germline ends came to 11 bases. The CDR3 contains 14 residues. The germline V gene has CDR1 SGHRS and CDR2 YFSETQ. The CDR3 loop reads CASSLEPRGNIQYF. The CDR3 DNA follows: TGCGCCAGCAGCTTGGAGCCCAGGGGTAACATTCAGTACTTC. The variable domain in full, completed from reference TRBV5-1 and TRBJ2-4, reads KAGVTQTPRYLIKTRGQQVTLSCSPISGHRSVSWYQQTPGQGLQFLFEYFSETQRNKGNFPGRFSGRQFSNSRSEMNVSTLELGDSALYLCASSLEPRGNIQYFGAGTRLSVL.

CDR3 nucleotides: TGTGCCAGCAGCTTCGGCGGCCATTCACCCCTCCACTTT. This gives the protein CASSFGGHSPLHF. The chain recombines TRBV5-6 with TRBJ1-6; no clear D gene. Germline V gives CDR1 SGHDT, CDR2 YYEEEE. There are 13 residues in the CDR3. Deletions cut 2 bases from V and 8 bases from J, with 8 bases between. Together with reference TRBV5-6 and TRBJ1-6, the CDR3 gives the full variable domain: DAGVTQSPTHLIKTRGQQVTLRCSPKSGHDTVSWYQQALGQGPQFIFQYYEEEERQRGNFPDRFSGHQFPNYSSELNVNALLLGDSALYLCASSFGGHSPLHFGNGTRLTVT.

The rearrangement links TRBV11-2 to TRBJ2-1; 10 positions match TRBD1. There are 15 residues in the CDR3. Unmatched junction bases numbered 6, after V lost 7 bases and J lost 3 bases. Germline V gives CDR1 SGHAT, CDR2 FQNNGV. The CDR3 nucleotides are TGTGCCAGCATCCCAGGGACAGGGGTCTACAATGAGCAGTTCTTC. Its protein is CASIPGTGVYNEQFF.

V usage is TRBV4-1 and J usage is TRBJ2-2; TRBD1 might be the D (6 bases). This CDR3 spans 16 amino acids. Germline V gene data show CDR1 as MGHRA and CDR2 as YSYEKL. V was pared by 4 bases and J by 0 bases, with 12 bases between. Here the CDR3 DNA reads TGCGCCAGCAGCCGGGGACATAGCGCGAACACCGGGGAGCTGTTTTTT. It specifies CASSRGHSANTGELFF.